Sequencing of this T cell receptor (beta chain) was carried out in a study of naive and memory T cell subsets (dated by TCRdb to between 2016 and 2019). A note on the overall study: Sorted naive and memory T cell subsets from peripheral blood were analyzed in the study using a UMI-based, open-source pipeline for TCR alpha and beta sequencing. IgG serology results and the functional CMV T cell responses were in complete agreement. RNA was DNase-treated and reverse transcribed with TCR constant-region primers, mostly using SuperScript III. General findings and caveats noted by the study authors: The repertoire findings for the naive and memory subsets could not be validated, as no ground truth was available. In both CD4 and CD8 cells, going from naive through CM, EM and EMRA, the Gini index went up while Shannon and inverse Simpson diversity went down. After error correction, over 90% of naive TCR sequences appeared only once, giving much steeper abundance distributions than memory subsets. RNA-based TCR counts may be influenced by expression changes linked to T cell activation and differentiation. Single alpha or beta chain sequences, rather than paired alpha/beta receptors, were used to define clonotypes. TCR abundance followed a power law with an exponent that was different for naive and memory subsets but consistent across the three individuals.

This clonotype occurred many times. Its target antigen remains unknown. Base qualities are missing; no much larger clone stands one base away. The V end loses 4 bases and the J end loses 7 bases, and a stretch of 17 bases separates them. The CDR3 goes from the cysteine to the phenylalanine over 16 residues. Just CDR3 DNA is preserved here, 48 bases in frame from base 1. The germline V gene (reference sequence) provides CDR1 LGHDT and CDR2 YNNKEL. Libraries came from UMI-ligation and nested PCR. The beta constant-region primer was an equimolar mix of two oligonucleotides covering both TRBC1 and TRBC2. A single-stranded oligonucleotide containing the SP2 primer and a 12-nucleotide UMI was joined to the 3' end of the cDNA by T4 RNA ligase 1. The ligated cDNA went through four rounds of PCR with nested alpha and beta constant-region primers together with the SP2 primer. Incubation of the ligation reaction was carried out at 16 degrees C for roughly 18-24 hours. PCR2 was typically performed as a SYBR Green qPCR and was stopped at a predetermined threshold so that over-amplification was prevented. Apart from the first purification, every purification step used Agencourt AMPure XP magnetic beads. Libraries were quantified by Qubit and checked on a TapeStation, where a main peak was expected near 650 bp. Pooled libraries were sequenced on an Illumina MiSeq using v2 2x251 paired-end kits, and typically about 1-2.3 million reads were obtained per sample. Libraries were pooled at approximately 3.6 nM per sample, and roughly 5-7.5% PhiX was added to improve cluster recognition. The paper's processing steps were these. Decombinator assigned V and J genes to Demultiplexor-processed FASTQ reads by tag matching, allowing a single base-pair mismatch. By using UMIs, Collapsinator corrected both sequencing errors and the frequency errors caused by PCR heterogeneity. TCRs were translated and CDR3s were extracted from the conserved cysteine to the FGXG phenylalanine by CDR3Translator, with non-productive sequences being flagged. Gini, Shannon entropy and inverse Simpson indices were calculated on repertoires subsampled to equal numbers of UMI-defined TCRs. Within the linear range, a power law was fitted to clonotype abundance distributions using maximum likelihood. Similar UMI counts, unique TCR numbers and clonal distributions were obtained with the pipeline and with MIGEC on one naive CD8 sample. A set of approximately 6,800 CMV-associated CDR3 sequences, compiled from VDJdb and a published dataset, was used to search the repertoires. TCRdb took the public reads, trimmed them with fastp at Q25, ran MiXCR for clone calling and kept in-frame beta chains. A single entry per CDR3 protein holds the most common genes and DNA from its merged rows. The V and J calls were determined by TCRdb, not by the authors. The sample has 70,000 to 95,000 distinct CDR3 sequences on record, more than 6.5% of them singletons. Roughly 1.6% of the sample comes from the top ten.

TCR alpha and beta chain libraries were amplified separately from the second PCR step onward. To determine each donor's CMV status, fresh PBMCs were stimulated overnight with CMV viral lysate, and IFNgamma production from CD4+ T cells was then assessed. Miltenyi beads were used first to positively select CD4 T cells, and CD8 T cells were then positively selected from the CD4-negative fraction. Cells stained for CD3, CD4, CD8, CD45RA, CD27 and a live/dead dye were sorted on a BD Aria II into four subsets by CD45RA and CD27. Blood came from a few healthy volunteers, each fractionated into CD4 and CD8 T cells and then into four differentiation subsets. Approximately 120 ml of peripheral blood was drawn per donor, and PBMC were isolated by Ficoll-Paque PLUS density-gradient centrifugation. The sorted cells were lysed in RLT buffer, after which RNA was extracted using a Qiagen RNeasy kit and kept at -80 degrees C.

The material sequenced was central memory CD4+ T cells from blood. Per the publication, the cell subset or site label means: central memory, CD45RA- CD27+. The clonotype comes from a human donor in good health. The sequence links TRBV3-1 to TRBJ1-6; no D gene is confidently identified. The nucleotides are TGTGCCAGCAGCCTCGCCCGGTCAGTTCGGAATTCACCCCTCCACTTT. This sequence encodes CASSLARSVRNSPLHF. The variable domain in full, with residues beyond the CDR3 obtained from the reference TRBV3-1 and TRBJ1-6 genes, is DTAVSQTPKYLVTQMGNDKSIKCEQNLGHDTMYWYKQDSKKFLKIMFSYNNKELIINETVPNRFSPKSPDKAHLNLHINSLELGDSAVYFCASSLARSVRNSPLHFGNGTRLTVT.